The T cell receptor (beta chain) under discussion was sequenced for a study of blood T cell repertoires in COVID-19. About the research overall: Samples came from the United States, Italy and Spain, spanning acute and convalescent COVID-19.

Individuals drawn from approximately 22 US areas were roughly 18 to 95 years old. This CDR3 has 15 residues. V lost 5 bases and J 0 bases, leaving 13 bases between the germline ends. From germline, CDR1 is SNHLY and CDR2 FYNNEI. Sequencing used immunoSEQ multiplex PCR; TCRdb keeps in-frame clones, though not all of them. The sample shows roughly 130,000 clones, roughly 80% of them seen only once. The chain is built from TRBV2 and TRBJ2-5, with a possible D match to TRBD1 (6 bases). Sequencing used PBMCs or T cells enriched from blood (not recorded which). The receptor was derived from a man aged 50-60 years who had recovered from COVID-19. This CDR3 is CASSNPQGHQETQYF. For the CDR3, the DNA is TGTGCCAGCAGTAACCCACAGGGCCACCAAGAGACCCAGTACTTC.